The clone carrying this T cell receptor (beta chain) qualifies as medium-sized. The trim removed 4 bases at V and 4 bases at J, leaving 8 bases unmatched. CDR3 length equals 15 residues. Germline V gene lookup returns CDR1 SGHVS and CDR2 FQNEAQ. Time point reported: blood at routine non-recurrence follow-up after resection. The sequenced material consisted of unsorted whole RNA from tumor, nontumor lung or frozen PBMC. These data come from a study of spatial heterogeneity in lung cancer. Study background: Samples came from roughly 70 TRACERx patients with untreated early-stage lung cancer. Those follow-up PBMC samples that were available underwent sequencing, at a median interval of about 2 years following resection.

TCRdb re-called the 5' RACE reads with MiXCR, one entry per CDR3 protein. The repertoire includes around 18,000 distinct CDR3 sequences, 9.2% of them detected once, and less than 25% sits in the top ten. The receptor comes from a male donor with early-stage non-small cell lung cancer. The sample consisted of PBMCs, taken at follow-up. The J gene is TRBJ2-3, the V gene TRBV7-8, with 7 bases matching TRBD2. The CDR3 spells CASSSGGRGADTQYF. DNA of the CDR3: TGTGCCAGCAGCTCCGGGGGGAGAGGGGCAGATACGCAGTATTTT.